Each of the 10 T cell receptor beta chains below was sequenced from the same sample in a study of cytomegalovirus exposure and HLA in healthy donors. Primers included in the PCR were 60 Vbeta and 13 Jbeta primers. Method: immunoSEQ multiplex PCR; TCRdb's copy keeps in-frame clones and lacks some. Counted here are hundreds of thousands of clones, over 60% occurring once; the ten biggest clones make up approximately 0.6%. Sequenced input: PBMCs. The source is a man between 18 and 29 years old in good health and CMV-seronegative.

The V call is TRBV27, the J call TRBJ2-7; D might be TRBD2 (6 bases). V gave up 8 bases and J gave up 5 bases, with 13 bases separating them. The CDR3 extends over 12 amino acids. Germline CDR1 is MNHEY and CDR2 is SMNVEV (reference sequence). Here the CDR3 reads CASRDWINEQYF. Written as DNA, the CDR3 is TGTGCCAGCCGGGACTGGATAAACGAGCAGTACTTC.

CDR3 nucleotides: TGTGCCAGCAGCGTATCCTCGGCCAGGGGTATCTACGAGCAGTACTTC. It codes for CASSVSSARGIYEQYF. The J gene is TRBJ2-7, the V gene TRBV9, with TRBD1 as a possible D gene (6 bases). CDR1 is SGDLS and CDR2 is YYNGEE in the germline V gene. There are 16 residues in the CDR3. V was pared by 1 base and J by 3 bases, with 17 bases between.

This clone has a handful of counts. V gene TRBV2 combines with J gene TRBJ1-4, with D maybe TRBD1 (6 bases). With 2 bases removed from V and 0 bases from J, the gap between germline ends came to 7 bases. Germline CDR1 reads SNHLY; CDR2 reads FYNNEI. This CDR3 spans 15 amino acids. The CDR3 DNA is TGTGCCAGCAGTGAAAGGACAGCAACTAATGAAAAACTGTTTTTT. Its protein product is CASSERTATNEKLFF.

This chain joins TRBV13 and TRBJ1-1; a possible D gene is TRBD1 (6 bases). This CDR3 spans 13 amino acids. The germline CDR1 and CDR2 sequences are PRHDT and FYEKMQ (reference sequence). With 5 bases removed from V and 1 base from J, the gap between germline ends came to 8 bases. The CDR3 region is CASSPTGNTEAFF. CDR3 nucleotides: TGTGCCAGCAGCCCGACAGGGAACACTGAAGCTTTCTTT.

The V call is TRBV18, the J call TRBJ2-6; D might be TRBD1 (5 bases). The CDR3 is made up of 15 amino acids. Germline V gene data show CDR1 as KGHSH and CDR2 as LQKENI. Trimming removed 4 bases from V and 0 bases from J, with 7 bases in between. CDR3 DNA: TGTGCCAGCTCACAGACAGCCTCTGGGGCCAACGTCCTGACTTTC. It specifies CASSQTASGANVLTF.

The chain recombines TRBV10-3 with TRBJ1-4; a weak D match, TRBD1 (5 bases). This CDR3 spans 14 amino acids. The germline gives CDR1 ENHRY, CDR2 SYGVKD. Trimming cost V 4 bases and J 8 bases, with 14 bases left between them. The CDR3 reads CAISAGILSEKLFF. In DNA, the CDR3 is TGTGCCATCAGTGCAGGGATTTTGTCGGAAAAACTGTTTTTT.

V usage is TRBV5-3 and J usage is TRBJ1-5; 7 bases are shared with TRBD1. TRBV5-3 is annotated as an ORF whose role is uncertain. The V gene end was trimmed by 4 bases and the J gene end by 0 bases; junction bases not matched to a gene: 4. The CDR3 runs to 15 residues. CDR3 residues: CARSPGTASNQPQHF. DNA for the CDR3: TGTGCCAGAAGCCCCGGGACAGCTAGCAATCAGCCCCAGCATTTT.

This clone was counted between two and nine times. The chain is built from TRBV5-1 and TRBJ1-4; a weak D match, TRBD1 (5 bases). This CDR3 contains 15 residues. CDR1 is SGHRS and CDR2 is YFSETQ in the germline V gene. The V end was cut by 2 bases, the J end by 4 bases, with 12 bases between. This CDR3 reads CASSFTDRLNEKLFF. In DNA form, the CDR3 reads TGCGCCAGCAGCTTCACAGACAGACTTAATGAAAAACTGTTTTTT.

The chain employs TRBV19 and TRBJ2-7; possibly TRBD1 for D (6 bases). V was trimmed by 5 bases and J by 0 bases, leaving 14 bases between them. The length of the CDR3 is 15 residues. Germline values: CDR1 LNHDA, CDR2 SQIVND (reference sequence). The CDR3 DNA reads as TGTGCCAGTAGTGCAGACCGGGACACCTCCTACGAGCAGTACTTC. Translated: CASSADRDTSYEQYF.

The genes are TRBV6-1 and TRBJ2-7; 11 bases fit TRBD2. V lost 7 bases to trimming and J lost 6 bases; unmatched junction nucleotides: 11. Germline V gene data show CDR1 as MNHNS and CDR2 as SASEGT. The CDR3 has 15 residues. The CDR3 DNA follows: TGTGCCAGCAAAGGGAAGACTAGCGGGATTCGCGAGCAGTACTTC. Protein sequence: CASKGKTSGIREQYF.